This T cell receptor (beta chain) was documented in a study of cytomegalovirus exposure and HLA in healthy donors (dated by TCRdb to about 2017). Study-level background: An earlier analysis of 587 of the donors reported about 260 Gb of sequence data and 95 million to 130 million unique TCR beta sequences obtained from some 170 million T cells. Among the approximately 430 genotyped donors, under 90% belonged to the genetic ancestry cluster associated with self-reported Caucasian donors. On average, over 200,000 unique TCR beta nucleotide sequences were sequenced per donor among a few hundred genotyped donors of the cohort, with around 19% of those sequences being non-productive. Using immunosequencing, the study profiled T cell repertoires from 666 subjects and related those repertoires to cytomegalovirus serostatus. Roughly 300 gigabases of sequencing data and about 92 million unique TCR sequences made up an early release that covered approximately 700 HLA-typed donors. The study aimed to test whether cataloging public T cell receptors could reveal signatures of past pathogen exposure. Genome-wide SNP genotypes for about three fifths of the roughly 670 donors were used in a later genetic analysis, which treated that subset as a discovery cohort. Rather than drawing on any new phenotypic data, the later analysis identified candidate immune exposures from TCR beta sequences and the way those sequences occurred across donors. The number of typed donors differed by locus: about 629-630 for A, B, C, DRB1 and DQB1; roughly 510 for DQA1; approximately 600 for DPA1; and approximately 450 for DPB1. Donor age, sex, ethnicity and CMV serostatus were compiled together with the repertoire data. A separate validation cohort of 90 to 150 different subjects was used in addition to the roughly 640-subject first cohort. Four or five DR-DQ haplotypes were handled as single units for association and clustering because linkage in the cohort was strong. All discovery cohort repertoires had been generated using a single sequencing platform. To study patterns of TCR occurrence, a later analysis re-analyzed previously published TCR beta repertoires from 666 donors and added high-resolution HLA genotyping. To predict cytomegalovirus infection status, the study brought together high-throughput TCR immunosequencing, statistical association of individual TCRs with disease status, and machine learning. Both class I and class II loci were covered by HLA typing, at four-digit resolution. In an earlier analysis of 500 to 650 of the donors, high-throughput TCR beta sequencing was used to judge whether each TCR beta V gene segment behaved as functional or pseudogenic. The research as a whole found: Most CMV-associated TCR beta chains appeared to be HLA-restricted in a later analysis, and the HLA associations seemed to be driven largely by CMV exposure. Assigning TCR associations to individual alleles was difficult when HLA alleles, especially DR and DQ, strongly co-occurred. In the study, about 150 TCR beta chains were listed as associated with cytomegalovirus. The 87-base-pair reads could not distinguish some IMGT-functional V segments, including TRBV6-2 and TRBV6-3, so those segments were excluded. The authors suggested that the approach could potentially be extended to other disease states and immunological phenotypes. In a later analysis, the rate of TCR association differed among HLA loci, with DRB1 alleles having the most associated TCRs and HLA-C alleles having the fewest. Roughly uniform sequencing depth across donors was assumed in presence/absence analyses, although this assumption may not hold. In vitro tests confirmed that a few of the cytomegalovirus-associated TCR beta chains recognize cytomegalovirus antigens. This cohort had only TCR beta chains sequenced, and the lack of alpha or paired-chain data limited which features could be detected. The only immune exposure information available for the cohort was CMV serostatus. A further reported finding was that TCR beta sequences accurately predicted the HLA-A and HLA-B alleles for most subjects in the first cohort. A later analysis associated about 17,000 TCR beta sequences with specific HLA alleles at a false discovery rate of 0.05. Compared with the 666-donor mean, donors in an Asian-associated ancestry cluster had fewer N-insertions in productive TCRs, according to a later genetic analysis. The earlier analysis of 587 of the donors excluded fewer than 20 rarely observed V segments, including chromosome 9 orphons, because counts were too low. Compared with equally common non-associated chains, HLA-associated TCR beta chains in a later analysis were more clonally expanded and had lower generation probabilities. HLA typing was unavailable for some donors at each locus, so association tests used only the typed subset. An earlier analysis of approximately 530 of the donors showed that most TCR beta V segments appeared in productive rearrangements either about 87% or about 30% of the time, which broadly matched IMGT annotations. In a later genetic analysis, a missense DCLRE1C variant was associated with V-gene and J-gene trimming of TCR beta chains, and the association was replicated in an independent cohort. The classifier was reported to diagnose cytomegalovirus status with high specificity and sensitivity in both the original cohort and the validation cohort. A later analysis reported that several top co-occurrence clusters appeared linked to parvovirus B19, influenza, CMV and Epstein-Barr virus. Correlated functional status among segregating V segments might be attributable to linkage disequilibrium, but an unknown experimental factor could not be ruled out. The sequencing pipeline was judged likely to have produced a cluster of highly shared sequence variants as a technical artifact. Most TCR sequences were observed very rarely across donors, whereas some public TCRs were present in many individuals.

The method behind the library was the immunoSEQ multiplex PCR assay. The multiplex PCR relied on a mix of 60 forward primers for TCR Vbeta segments and 13 reverse primers for TCR Jbeta segments. The CDR3 region of rearranged TCR beta genes was amplified from genomic DNA with a multiplex PCR assay. The amplified TCR beta libraries were sequenced on the Illumina HiSeq System as 87-base-pair reads. The paper's data handling went like this. In a later analysis, some 80 million unique TCR beta chains were counted across the roughly 610 repertoires, and around 10 million of these chains were shared by at least two donors. Raw reads were error-corrected and collapsed into unique sequences by a nearest-neighbor algorithm in which closely related sequences were merged to remove PCR and sequencing errors. To assign V, D and J gene segments, CDR3 sequences were aligned to IMGT reference sequences. For a sequence to be retained, at least a six-nucleotide match to both a V gene segment and a J gene segment was required. Rearrangements were classified as productive when the CDR3 lacked stop codons and remained in frame with V and J, and all other rearrangements were classified as non-productive. CDR3 was defined according to IMGT convention as the region running from the second conserved V-encoded cysteine to the conserved J-encoded phenylalanine. Sequences without an unambiguous match to a single V gene segment were excluded from the earlier analysis of almost 600 of the donors. An earlier analysis of a few hundred of the donors classified V segments as functional when productive rearrangements were above 56.7% and as segregating when the standard deviation between donors was above 5%. A statistical classification framework was built to diagnose cytomegalovirus status from the catalog of TCR beta chain sequences. In a later analysis, V and J genes were assigned by comparing TCR nucleotide sequences against IMGT/GENE-DB human TR gene sequences. A later analysis assigned CDR3 sequences and most-parsimonious VDJ recombination scenarios with the TCRdist pipeline. In a later analysis, every TCR beta chain was defined by the combination of its CDR3 amino acid sequence and its V-gene family, and reads without a unique V-gene family were dropped. A later analysis removed nearly 600 highly shared, low-generation-probability nucleotide sequences to deal with suspected cross-contamination and a sequencing artifact. For each public chain, a later analysis derived a clonal expansion index from normalized ranks of inferred template counts within each repertoire. In a later analysis, generation probabilities were computed with a VDJ recombination model fitted to out-of-frame rearrangements, and the resulting probabilities were checked against IGoR. Hypergeometric tests were used in a later analysis to score TCR-TCR, TCR-HLA and TCR-CMV co-occurrence, with a repertoire-size bias correction applied to the TCR pairs. False discovery rates were estimated in a later analysis by permuting HLA or CMV assignments 20 times. In a later analysis, co-occurring TCRs were grouped using DBSCAN, and TCRdist sequence similarity was added for clustering within HLA-allele-positive subsets. Co-occurrence clustering excluded repertoires with fewer than 30,000 or more than 120,000 public chains, plus five with anomalous nucleotide sharing. Here the immuneACCESS table is served through TCRdb, limited to in-frame sequences with V and J called. Missing clones are a known gap in these copies; in checked studies unresolved V genes cover under half, and the rest lacks a known reason. The DNA was the basis for D and trimming; V, J and clone size are from that table. Across this sample there are about 190,000 clones, with over 70% seen only once. The ten largest clones add up to approximately 2.8% of the sample.

This clone showed up just a few times. Its binding antigen is unknown. Within one base of it there is no much larger clone, and no base qualities were kept. Inclusive of the bounding cysteine and phenylalanine, the CDR3 is 15 residues long. Only CDR3 DNA remains: 45 bases, in frame from the first base. V is shortened by 0 bases, J by 4 bases, and the region joining them spans 13 bases. As encoded in the germline V gene, CDR1 is MNHEY while CDR2 is SVGAGI. In total, approximately 700 healthy bone marrow donors made up the cohort. At the time of sampling, every cohort member was nominally healthy, though immune exposures that went unrecorded were likely present. The donor was CMV seropositive and belonged to the group of 250 to 350 seropositive cohort members. Each donor provided a peripheral blood sample, and peripheral blood mononuclear cells were used for TCR beta sequencing. The Qiagen DNeasy Blood Extraction Kit was used to extract genomic DNA from the blood cell samples.

This TCR was sampled from a woman in her twenties or thirties in good health and CMV-seropositive. The specimen was PBMCs. The chain was built from TRBV6-5 and TRBJ2-7, and possibly TRBD2, on 6 matching bases. The CDR3 region has the sequence CASSYSRGGGYEQYF. The DNA is as follows: TGTGCCAGCAGTTACTCGCGGGGAGGTGGATACGAGCAGTACTTC.